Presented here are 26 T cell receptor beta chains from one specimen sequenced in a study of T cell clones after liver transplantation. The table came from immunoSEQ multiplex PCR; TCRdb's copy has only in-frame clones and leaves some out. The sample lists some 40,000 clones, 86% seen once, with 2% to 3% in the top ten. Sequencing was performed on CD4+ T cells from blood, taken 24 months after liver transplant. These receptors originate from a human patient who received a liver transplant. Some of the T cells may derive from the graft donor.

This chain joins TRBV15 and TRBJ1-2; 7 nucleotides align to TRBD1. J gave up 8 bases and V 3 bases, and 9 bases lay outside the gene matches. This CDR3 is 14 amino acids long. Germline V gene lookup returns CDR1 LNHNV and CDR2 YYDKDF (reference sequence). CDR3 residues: CATSRPNRGEGYTF. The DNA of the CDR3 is TGTGCCACCAGCAGGCCCAACAGGGGAGAAGGCTACACCTTC.

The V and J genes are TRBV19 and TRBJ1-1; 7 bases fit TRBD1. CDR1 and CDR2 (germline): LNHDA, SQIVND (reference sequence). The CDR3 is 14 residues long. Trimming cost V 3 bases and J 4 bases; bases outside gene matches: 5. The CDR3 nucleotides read TGTGCCAGTAGTATCCGACAGGGAGGCACTGAAGCTTTCTTT. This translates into CASSIRQGGTEAFF.

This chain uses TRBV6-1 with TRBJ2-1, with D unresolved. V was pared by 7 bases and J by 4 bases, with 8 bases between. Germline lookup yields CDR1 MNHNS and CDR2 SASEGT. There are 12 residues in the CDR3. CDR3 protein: CASNGYYNEQFF. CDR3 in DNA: TGTGCCAGCAATGGGTATTACAATGAGCAGTTCTTC.

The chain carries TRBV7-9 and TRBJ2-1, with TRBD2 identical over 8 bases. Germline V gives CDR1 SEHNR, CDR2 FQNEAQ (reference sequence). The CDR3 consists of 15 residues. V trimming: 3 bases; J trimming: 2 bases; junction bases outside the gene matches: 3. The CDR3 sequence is CASSFTSGTYNEQFF. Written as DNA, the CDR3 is TGTGCCAGCAGCTTCACTAGCGGAACCTACAATGAGCAGTTCTTC.

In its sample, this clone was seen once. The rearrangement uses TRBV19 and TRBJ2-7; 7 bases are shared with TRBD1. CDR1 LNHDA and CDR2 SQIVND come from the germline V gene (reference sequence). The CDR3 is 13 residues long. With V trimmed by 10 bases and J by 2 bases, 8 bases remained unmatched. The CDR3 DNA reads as TGTGCCACCTCTCGACAGGGCCCCTACGAGCAGTACTTC. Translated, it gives CATSRQGPYEQYF.

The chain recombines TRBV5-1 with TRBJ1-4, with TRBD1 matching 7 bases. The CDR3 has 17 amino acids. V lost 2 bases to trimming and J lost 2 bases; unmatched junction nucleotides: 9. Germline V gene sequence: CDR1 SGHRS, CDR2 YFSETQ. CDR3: CASSFYRGVETNEKLFF. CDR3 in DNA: TGCGCCAGCAGCTTTTACAGGGGAGTGGAGACTAATGAAAAACTGTTTTTT.

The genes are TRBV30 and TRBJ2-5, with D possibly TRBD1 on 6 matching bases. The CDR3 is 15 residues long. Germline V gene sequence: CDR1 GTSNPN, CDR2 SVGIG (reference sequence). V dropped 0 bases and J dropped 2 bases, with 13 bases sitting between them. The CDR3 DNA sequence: TGTGCCTGGAGTGTACAGGGCTTGGTTCAAGAGACCCAGTACTTC. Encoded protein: CAWSVQGLVQETQYF.

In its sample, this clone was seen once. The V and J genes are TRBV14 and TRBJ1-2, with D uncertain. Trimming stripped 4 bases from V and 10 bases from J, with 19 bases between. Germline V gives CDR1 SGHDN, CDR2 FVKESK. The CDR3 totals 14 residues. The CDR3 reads CASSPLGPFLAYTF. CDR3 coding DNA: TGTGCCAGCAGCCCCCTCGGCCCTTTCCTGGCCTACACCTTC.

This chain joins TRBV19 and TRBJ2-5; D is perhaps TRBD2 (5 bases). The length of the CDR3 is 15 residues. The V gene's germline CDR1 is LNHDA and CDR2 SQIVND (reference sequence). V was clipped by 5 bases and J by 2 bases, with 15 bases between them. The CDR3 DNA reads TGTGCCAGTAGTCCCTATAAGCGGCCACAAGAGACCCAGTACTTC. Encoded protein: CASSPYKRPQETQYF. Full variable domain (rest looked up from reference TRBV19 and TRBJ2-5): DGGITQSPKYLFRKEGQNVTLSCEQNLNHDAMYWYRQDPGQGLRLIYYSQIVNDFQKGDIAEGYSVSREKKESFPLTVTSAQKNPTAFYLCASSPYKRPQETQYFGPGTRLLVL.

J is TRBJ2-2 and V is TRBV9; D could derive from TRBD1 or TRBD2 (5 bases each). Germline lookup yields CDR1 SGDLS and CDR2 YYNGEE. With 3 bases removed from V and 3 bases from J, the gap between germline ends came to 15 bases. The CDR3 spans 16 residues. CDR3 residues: CASSADPQGDTGELFF. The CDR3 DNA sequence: TGTGCCAGCAGCGCCGATCCTCAGGGAGACACCGGGGAGCTGTTTTTT.

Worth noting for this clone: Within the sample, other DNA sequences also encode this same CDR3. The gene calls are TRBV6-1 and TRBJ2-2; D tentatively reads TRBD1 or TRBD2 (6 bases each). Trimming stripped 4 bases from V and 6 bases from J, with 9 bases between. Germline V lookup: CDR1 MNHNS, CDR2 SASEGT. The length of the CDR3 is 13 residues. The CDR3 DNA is TGTGCCAGCAGTGTCGGGGGCTCCGGGGAGCTGTTTTTT. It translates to CASSVGGSGELFF.

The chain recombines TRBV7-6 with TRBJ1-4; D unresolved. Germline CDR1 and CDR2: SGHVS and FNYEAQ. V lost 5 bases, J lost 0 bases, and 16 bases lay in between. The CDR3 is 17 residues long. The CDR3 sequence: CASSPQSGRSTNEKLFF. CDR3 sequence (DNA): TGTGCCAGCAGCCCACAATCCGGGCGGTCAACTAATGAAAAACTGTTTTTT.

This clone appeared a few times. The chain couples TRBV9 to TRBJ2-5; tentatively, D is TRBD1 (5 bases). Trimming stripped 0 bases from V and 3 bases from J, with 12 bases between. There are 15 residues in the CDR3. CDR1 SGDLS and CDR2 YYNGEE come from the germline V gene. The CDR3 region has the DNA TGTGCCAGCAGCGTAGAAGGGGCGCAAGAAGAGACCCAGTACTTC. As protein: CASSVEGAQEETQYF.

Written as DNA, the CDR3 is TGTGCCAGCAGCGACTCCAGGGTCCGGGTTGAAGCTTTCTTT. Its translation: CASSDSRVRVEAFF. The J gene is TRBJ1-1, the V gene TRBV5-8, with a possible D match to TRBD1 (5 bases). Trimming removed 4 bases from V and 7 bases from J, with 17 bases in between. Germline CDR1 SGHTS, CDR2 YDEGEE. This CDR3 contains 14 residues.

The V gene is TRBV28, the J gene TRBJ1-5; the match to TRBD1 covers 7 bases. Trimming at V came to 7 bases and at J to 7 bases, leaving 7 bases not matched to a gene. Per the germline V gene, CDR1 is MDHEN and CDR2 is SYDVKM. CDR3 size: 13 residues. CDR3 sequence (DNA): TGTGCCAGCACTGAGGCAGGGGGACAGCCCCAGCATTTT. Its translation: CASTEAGGQPQHF.

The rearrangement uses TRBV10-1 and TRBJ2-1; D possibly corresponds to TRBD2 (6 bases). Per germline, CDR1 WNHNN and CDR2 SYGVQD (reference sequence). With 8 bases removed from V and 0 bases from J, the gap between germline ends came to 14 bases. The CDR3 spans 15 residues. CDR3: CASGRDGSSYNEQFF. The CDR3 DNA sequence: TGCGCCAGCGGAAGGGACGGGAGCTCCTACAATGAGCAGTTCTTC.

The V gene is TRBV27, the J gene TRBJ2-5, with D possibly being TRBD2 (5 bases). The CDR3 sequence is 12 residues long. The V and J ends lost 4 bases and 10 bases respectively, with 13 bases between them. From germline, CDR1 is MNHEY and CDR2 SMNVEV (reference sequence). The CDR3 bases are TGTGCCAGCAGTTCCCTCCTTGGAGGCCAGTACTTC. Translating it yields CASSSLLGGQYF.

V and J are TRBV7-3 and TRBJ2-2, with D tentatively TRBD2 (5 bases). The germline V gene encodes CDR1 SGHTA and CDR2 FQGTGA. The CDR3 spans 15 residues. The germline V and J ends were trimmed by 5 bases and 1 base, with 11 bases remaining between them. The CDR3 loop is CASSLLDLNTGELFF. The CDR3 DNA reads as TGTGCCAGCAGCCTACTAGACTTGAACACCGGGGAGCTGTTTTTT.

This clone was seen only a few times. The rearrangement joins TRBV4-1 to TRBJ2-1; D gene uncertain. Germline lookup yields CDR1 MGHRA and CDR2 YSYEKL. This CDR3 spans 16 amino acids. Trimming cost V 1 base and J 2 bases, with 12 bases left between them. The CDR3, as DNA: TGCGCCAGCAGCCAAGTGGATTTAGTGACCTACAATGAGCAGTTCTTC. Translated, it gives CASSQVDLVTYNEQFF.

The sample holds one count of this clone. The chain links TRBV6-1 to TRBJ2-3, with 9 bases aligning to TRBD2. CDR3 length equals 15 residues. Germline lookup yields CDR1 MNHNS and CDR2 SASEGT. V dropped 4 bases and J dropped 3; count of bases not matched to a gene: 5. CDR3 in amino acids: CASSVQAGGTDTQYF. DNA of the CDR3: TGTGCCAGCAGTGTCCAAGCGGGAGGAACAGATACGCAGTATTTT.

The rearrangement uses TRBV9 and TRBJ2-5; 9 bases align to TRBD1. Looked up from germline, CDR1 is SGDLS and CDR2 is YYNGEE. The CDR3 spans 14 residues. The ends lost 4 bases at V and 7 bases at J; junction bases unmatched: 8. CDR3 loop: CASSPGQGFGTQYF. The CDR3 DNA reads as TGTGCCAGCAGCCCGGGACAGGGTTTTGGGACCCAGTACTTC.

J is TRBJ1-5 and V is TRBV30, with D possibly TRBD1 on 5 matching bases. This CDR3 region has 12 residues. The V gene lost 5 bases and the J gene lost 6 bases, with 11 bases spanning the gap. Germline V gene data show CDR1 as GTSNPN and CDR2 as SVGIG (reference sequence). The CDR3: CAWAQGSQPQHF. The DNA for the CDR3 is TGTGCCTGGGCCCAGGGATCTCAGCCCCAGCATTTT.

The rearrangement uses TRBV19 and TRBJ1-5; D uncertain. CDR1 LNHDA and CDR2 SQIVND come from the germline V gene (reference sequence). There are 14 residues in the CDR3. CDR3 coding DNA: TGTGCTAGTGGGATGGGAGATAGCAATCAGCCCCAGCATTTT. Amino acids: CASGMGDSNQPQHF.

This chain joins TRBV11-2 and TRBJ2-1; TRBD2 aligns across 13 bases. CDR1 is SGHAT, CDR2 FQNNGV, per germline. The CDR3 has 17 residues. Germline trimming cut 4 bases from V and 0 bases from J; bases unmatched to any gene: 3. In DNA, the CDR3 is TGTGCCAGCAGCTCCGGACTAGCGGGAGCCTCCTACAATGAGCAGTTCTTC. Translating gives CASSSGLAGASYNEQFF. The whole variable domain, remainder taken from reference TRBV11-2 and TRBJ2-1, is EAGVAQSPRYKIIEKRQSVAFWCNPISGHATLYWYQQILGQGPKLLIQFQNNGVVDDSQLPKDRFSAERLKGVDSTLKIQPAKLEDSAVYLCASSSGLAGASYNEQFFGPGTRLTVL.

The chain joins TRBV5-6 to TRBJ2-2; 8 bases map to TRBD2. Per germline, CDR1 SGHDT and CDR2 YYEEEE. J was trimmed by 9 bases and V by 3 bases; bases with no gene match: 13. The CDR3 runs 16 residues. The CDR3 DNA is TGTGCCAGCAGCTACCTACCGGGACTAGATCCCCGGGAGCTGTTTTTT. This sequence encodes CASSYLPGLDPRELFF.

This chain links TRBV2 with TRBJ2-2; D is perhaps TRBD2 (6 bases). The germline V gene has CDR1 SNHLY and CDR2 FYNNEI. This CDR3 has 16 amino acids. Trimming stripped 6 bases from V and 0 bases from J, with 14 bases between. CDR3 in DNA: TGTGCCAGCAGCGCCTGGGGGGAAACGAACACCGGGGAGCTGTTTTTT. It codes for CASSAWGETNTGELFF. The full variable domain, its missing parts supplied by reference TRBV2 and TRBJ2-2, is EPEVTQTPSHQVTQMGQEVILRCVPISNHLYFYWYRQILGQKVEFLVSFYNNEISEKSEIFDDQFSVERPDGSNFTLKIRSTKLEDSAMYFCASSAWGETNTGELFFGEGSRLTVL.